These T cell receptor beta chains were read from a single sample in a study of T cell changes during pregnancy in multiple sclerosis. Measured with immunoSEQ multiplex PCR; TCRdb has only the in-frame clones, and not every one. The sample yields under 85,000 clones, roughly nine tenths seen once. This specimen consisted of peripheral blood, obtained in the third trimester of pregnancy. Every receptor here comes from a female donor with multiple sclerosis, enrolled in a pregnancy study. Each CDR3 is given with its conserved first and last residue. The D gene is left open where the match is weak. Where a row states a size, it is once, few, many or the class of an expanded clone; other rows omit it.

V gene	D gene	J gene	clone size	CDR3 protein	CDR3 DNA
TRBV10-3	NA	TRBJ2-7	NA	CATRDLSSYEQYF	TGTGCCACCCGGGACTTAAGCTCCTACGAGCAGTACTTC
TRBV5-1	TRBD2	TRBJ2-1	NA	CASSLAPLTGLAVYNEQFF	TGCGCCAGCAGCTTGGCCCCCTTGACGGGACTAGCGGTATACAATGAGCAGTTCTTC
TRBV27	NA	TRBJ1-5	NA	CASWGRDEYQPQHF	TGTGCCAGTTGGGGGAGGGACGAGTATCAGCCCCAGCATTTT
TRBV11-2	TRBD1	TRBJ1-4	NA	CASSPPGTGNEKLFF	TGTGCCAGCAGCCCCCCCGGGACAGGGAATGAAAAACTGTTTTTT
TRBV20-1	NA	TRBJ1-2	few	CSASEGGYTF	TGCAGTGCTAGTGAGGGAGGCTACACCTTC
TRBV10-2	TRBD1	TRBJ1-1	NA	CASRGTGGEQGEAFF	TGCGCCAGCAGGGGGACAGGGGGGGAACAAGGTGAAGCTTTCTTT
TRBV9	NA	TRBJ2-4	NA	CASSVSTLAKNIQYF	TGTGCCAGCAGCGTATCCACTCTAGCCAAAAACATTCAGTACTTC
TRBV19	TRBD1	TRBJ1-5	NA	CASSRTGQTNQPQHF	TGTGCCAGTAGCCGGACAGGCCAAACCAATCAGCCCCAGCATTTT
TRBV4-2	NA	TRBJ1-2	NA	CASSQDFTGYNYGYTF	TGTGCCAGCAGCCAAGATTTTACCGGGTACAACTATGGCTACACCTTC
TRBV11-2	TRBD1	TRBJ1-1	NA	CASSLDKEGASKRRTEAFF	TGTGCCAGCAGCTTAGATAAAGAGGGGGCGTCTAAACGGAGGACTGAAGCTTTCTTT
TRBV28	TRBD1	TRBJ1-6	NA	CASGQGGNSPLHF	TGTGCCTCGGGACAGGGGGGCAATTCACCCCTCCACTTT
TRBV27	NA	TRBJ1-4	NA	CASRGMSGEKLFF	TGTGCCAGCAGGGGGATGAGCGGCGAAAAACTGTTTTTT
TRBV30	NA	TRBJ1-1	few	CAWVGPGQNTEAFF	TGTGCCTGGGTGGGACCGGGACAGAACACTGAAGCTTTCTTT
TRBV7-2	TRBD1	TRBJ1-2	NA	CASSPPGQGSGYTF	TGTGCCAGCAGCCCCCCCGGACAGGGGAGCGGCTACACCTTC
TRBV5-8	TRBD2	TRBJ2-7	once	CASSLASGVAYEQYF	TGTGCCAGCAGCTTGGCTAGCGGGGTCGCCTACGAGCAGTACTTC
TRBV5-4	NA	TRBJ2-7	NA	CATRTPAYEQYF	TGTGCCACGAGGACACCCGCCTACGAGCAGTACTTC
TRBV6-5	TRBD2	TRBJ2-1	NA	CASSAIAGAYNEQFF	TGTGCCAGCAGTGCCATAGCGGGAGCCTACAATGAGCAGTTCTTC
TRBV5-1	NA	TRBJ1-3	NA	CASSLVGFHSGNTIYF	TGCGCCAGCAGCCTAGTAGGATTTCACTCTGGAAACACCATATATTTT
TRBV6-1	TRBD1	TRBJ1-2	NA	CASSTGQANYGYTF	TGTGCCAGCAGTACCGGACAGGCTAACTATGGCTACACCTTC
TRBV5-8	NA	TRBJ2-7	NA	CASSLEEMGEQYF	TGTGCCAGCAGCTTGGAGGAGATGGGCGAGCAGTACTTC
TRBV7-8	TRBD2	TRBJ2-1	NA	CASSLGAGGQTREQFF	TGTGCCAGCAGCTTAGGGGCGGGGGGGCAAACTCGTGAGCAGTTCTTC
TRBV4-2	TRBD2	TRBJ2-4	NA	CASSQATGTSKNIQYF	TGTGCCAGCAGCCAAGCGACCGGGACTAGCAAAAACATTCAGTACTTC
TRBV5-5	TRBD2	TRBJ2-7	NA	CASRSELAGVYEQYF	TGTGCCAGCAGATCAGAACTAGCGGGAGTCTACGAGCAGTACTTC
TRBV27	NA	TRBJ1-1	NA	CASSPWAGPLKAFF	TGTGCCAGCAGTCCTTGGGCAGGGCCCCTTAAAGCTTTCTTT
TRBV6-1	TRBD1	TRBJ1-1	NA	CASSWTGVNTEAFF	TGTGCCAGCAGCTGGACAGGAGTGAACACTGAAGCTTTCTTT
TRBV5-1	NA	TRBJ1-4	once	CASSPGVGTNEKLFF	TGCGCCAGCTCCCCAGGGGTTGGAACTAATGAAAAACTGTTTTTT
TRBV6-5	NA	TRBJ2-7	once	CASSYSGVSYEQYF	TGTGCCAGCAGTTACTCAGGGGTTTCCTACGAGCAGTACTTC
TRBV7-3	NA	TRBJ2-7	NA	CASSPPGSYEQYF	TGTGCCAGCAGCCCTCCCGGGAGCTACGAGCAGTACTTC
TRBV18	NA	TRBJ1-6	NA	CASSTTNSPLHF	TGTGCCAGCTCAACTACTAATTCACCCCTCCACTTT
TRBV7-2	NA	TRBJ1-2	few	CASSLGRTGSGYTF	TGTGCCAGCAGCCTGGGGAGAACAGGGTCCGGCTACACCTTC
TRBV5-4	NA	TRBJ2-2	NA	CASSLGSTANTGELFF	TGTGCCAGCAGCTTGGGAAGCACGGCGAACACCGGGGAGCTGTTTTTT
TRBV9	TRBD2	TRBJ2-3	NA	CASSVRLADSTDTQYF	TGTGCCAGCAGCGTGAGACTAGCGGATAGCACAGATACGCAGTATTTT
TRBV6-5	NA	TRBJ2-7	NA	CASTATVSGEQYF	TGTGCCAGCACCGCCACAGTCTCAGGGGAGCAGTACTTC
TRBV9	NA	TRBJ1-5	NA	CASSVEGHQPQHF	TGTGCCAGCAGCGTAGAGGGGCATCAGCCCCAGCATTTT
TRBV9	NA	TRBJ2-1	NA	CASSVGDSYNEQFF	TGTGCCAGCAGCGTAGGAGATTCCTACAATGAGCAGTTCTTC
TRBV5-6	NA	TRBJ1-5	NA	CASSTTTGRYSNQPQHF	TGTGCCAGCAGCACCACTACGGGGAGATATAGCAATCAGCCCCAGCATTTT
TRBV18	NA	TRBJ2-3	NA	CASSIGVPGTDTQYF	TGTGCCAGCTCCATAGGAGTCCCTGGCACAGATACGCAGTATTTT
TRBV30	NA	TRBJ2-7	once	CAWSSQGYEQYF	TGTGCCTGGAGTTCACAGGGTTACGAGCAGTACTTC
TRBV2	TRBD2	TRBJ2-1	NA	CASKGGLAGGSRQFF	TGTGCCAGCAAGGGGGGACTAGCGGGAGGAAGTAGACAGTTCTTC
TRBV27	NA	TRBJ2-1	NA	CASRPGVKMNGEFF	TGTGCCAGCCGCCCAGGAGTAAAAATGAACGGGGAGTTCTTC
TRBV7-9	NA	TRBJ1-1	NA	CASSTSGEFEAFF	TGTGCCAGCAGCACTAGTGGGGAATTTGAAGCTTTCTTT
TRBV18	NA	TRBJ2-1	NA	CASSPSVGGSLGNEQFF	TGTGCCAGCTCACCCAGCGTTGGAGGGTCCCTGGGGAATGAGCAGTTCTTC
TRBV4-2	NA	TRBJ2-7	NA	CASSQEGAAAFSYEQYF	TGTGCCAGCAGCCAAGAAGGAGCAGCAGCCTTCTCCTACGAGCAGTACTTC
TRBV23-1	NA	TRBJ1-2	NA	CASSQSGNKPRDTYYGYTF	TGCGCCAGCAGTCAATCGGGGAATAAACCTAGGGACACTTACTATGGCTACACCTTC
TRBV11-2	NA	TRBJ1-1	few	CASSLVGAANTEAFF	TGTGCCAGCAGCTTAGTAGGGGCCGCGAACACTGAAGCTTTCTTT
TRBV10-1	TRBD2	TRBJ2-1	few	CASQGTSGSYNEQFF	TGCGCCAGCCAAGGGACTAGCGGGAGCTACAATGAGCAGTTCTTC
TRBV6-5	NA	TRBJ1-2	NA	CASRGDNDYGYTF	TGTGCCAGCAGGGGGGACAATGACTATGGCTACACCTTC
TRBV9	TRBD1	TRBJ2-7	NA	CASSLGQSTYEQYF	TGTGCCAGCAGCCTGGGACAGTCGACCTACGAGCAGTACTTC
TRBV6-1	TRBD1	TRBJ1-2	NA	CASQTGGTNYGYTF	TGTGCCAGTCAGACAGGGGGCACGAACTATGGCTACACCTTC
TRBV27	NA	TRBJ2-7	NA	CASSPWGRTADYEQYF	TGTGCCAGCAGCCCATGGGGAAGGACAGCAGATTACGAGCAGTACTTC
TRBV5-4	TRBD1	TRBJ2-3	NA	CASSQGQGTDTQYF	TGTGCCAGCAGCCAGGGACAGGGAACAGATACGCAGTATTTT